This TCR beta chain is from a study of spatial heterogeneity in lung cancer. Study-wide context: Beta-chain sequences consistently outnumbered alpha-chain sequences in detection. Points from the study as a whole: It was found that expanded intratumoral alpha and beta TCR counts tracked tumor mutation counts.

The library protocol tagged each TCR cDNA with a unique molecular identifier. TCRdb passed the 5' RACE reads through MiXCR, listing each CDR3 protein once. Of fewer than 800 distinct CDR3 sequences listed, 9.7% are singletons. This clonotype showed up just a few times. The antigen remains unidentified. Stated time point: sample taken at primary tumor resection. The study sequenced unsorted whole RNA from tumor, nontumor lung or frozen PBMC. This sample comprised lung tumor tissue, obtained at surgery. The clonotype comes from a male donor with early-stage non-small cell lung cancer.

The CDR3 reads CASSPWRTGSRFTLHF. The CDR3 bases are TGTGCCAGCAGCCCATGGCGGACAGGTAGCCGGTTCACCCTCCACTTT. V is TRBV11-2 and J is TRBJ1-6; TRBD1 matches at 7 bases. The CDR3 spans 16 residues. V was pared by 5 bases and J by 14 bases, with 18 bases of the junction left unmatched. Germline lookup yields CDR1 SGHAT and CDR2 FQNNGV.